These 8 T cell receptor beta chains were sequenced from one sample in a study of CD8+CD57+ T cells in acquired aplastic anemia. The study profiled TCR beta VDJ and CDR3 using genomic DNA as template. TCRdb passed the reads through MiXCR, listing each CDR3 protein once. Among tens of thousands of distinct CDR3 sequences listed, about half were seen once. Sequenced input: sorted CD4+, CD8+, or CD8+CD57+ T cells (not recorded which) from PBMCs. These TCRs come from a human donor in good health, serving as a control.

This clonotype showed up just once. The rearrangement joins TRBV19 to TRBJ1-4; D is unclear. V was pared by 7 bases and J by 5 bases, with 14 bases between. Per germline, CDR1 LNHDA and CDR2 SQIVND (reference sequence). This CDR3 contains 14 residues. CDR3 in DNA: TGTGCCAGTAATATGCCTGGGCTGAATGAAAAACTGTTTTTT. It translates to CASNMPGLNEKLFF. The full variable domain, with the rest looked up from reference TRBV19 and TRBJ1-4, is DGGITQSPKYLFRKEGQNVTLSCEQNLNHDAMYWYRQDPGQGLRLIYYSQIVNDFQKGDIAEGYSVSREKKESFPLTVTSAQKNPTAFYLCASNMPGLNEKLFFGSGTQLSVL.

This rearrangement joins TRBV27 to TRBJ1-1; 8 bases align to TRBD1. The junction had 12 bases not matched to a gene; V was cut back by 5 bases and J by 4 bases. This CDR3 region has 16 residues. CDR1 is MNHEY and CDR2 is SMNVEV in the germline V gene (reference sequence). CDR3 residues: CASSRQGSSFRTEAFF. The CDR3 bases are TGTGCCAGCAGTCGACAGGGGTCGAGCTTTCGCACTGAAGCTTTCTTT.

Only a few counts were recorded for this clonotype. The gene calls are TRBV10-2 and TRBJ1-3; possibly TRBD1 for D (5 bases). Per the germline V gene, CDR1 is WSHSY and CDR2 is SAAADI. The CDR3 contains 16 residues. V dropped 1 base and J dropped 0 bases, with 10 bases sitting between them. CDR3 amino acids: CASSEYGTGSGNTIYF. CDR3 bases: TGCGCCAGCAGTGAGTACGGGACGGGCTCTGGAAACACCATATATTTT.

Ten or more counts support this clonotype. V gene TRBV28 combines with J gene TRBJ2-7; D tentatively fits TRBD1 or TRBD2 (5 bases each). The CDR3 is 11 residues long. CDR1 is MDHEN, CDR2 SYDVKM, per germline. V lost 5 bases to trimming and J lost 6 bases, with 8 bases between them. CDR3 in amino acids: CASSAGSEQYF. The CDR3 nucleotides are TGTGCCAGCAGTGCAGGGAGCGAGCAGTACTTC.

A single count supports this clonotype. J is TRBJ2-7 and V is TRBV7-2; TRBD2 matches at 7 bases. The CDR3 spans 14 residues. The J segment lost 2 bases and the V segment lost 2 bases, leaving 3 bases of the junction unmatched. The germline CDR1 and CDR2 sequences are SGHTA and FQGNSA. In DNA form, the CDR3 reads TGTGCCAGCAGCTTATCAAGCGGGGCCTACGAGCAGTACTTC. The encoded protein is CASSLSSGAYEQYF.

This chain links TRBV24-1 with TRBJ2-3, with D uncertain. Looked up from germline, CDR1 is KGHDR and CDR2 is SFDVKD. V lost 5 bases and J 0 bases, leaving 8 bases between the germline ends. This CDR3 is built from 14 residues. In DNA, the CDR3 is TGTGCCACCAGTGGCGGACCTAGCACAGATACGCAGTATTTT. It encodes CATSGGPSTDTQYF.

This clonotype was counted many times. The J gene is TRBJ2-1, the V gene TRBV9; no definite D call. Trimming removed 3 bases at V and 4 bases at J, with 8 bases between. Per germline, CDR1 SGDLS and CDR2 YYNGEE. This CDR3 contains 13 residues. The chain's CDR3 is CASSGAVYNEQFF. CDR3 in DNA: TGTGCCAGCAGCGGGGCGGTTTACAATGAGCAGTTCTTC.

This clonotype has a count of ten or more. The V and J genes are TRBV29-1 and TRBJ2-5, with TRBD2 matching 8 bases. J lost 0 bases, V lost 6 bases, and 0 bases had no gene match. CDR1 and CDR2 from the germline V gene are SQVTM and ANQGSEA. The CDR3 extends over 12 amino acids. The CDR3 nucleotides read TGCAGCGTGCGGGGGGACCAAGAGACCCAGTACTTC. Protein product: CSVRGDQETQYF.